These 11 T cell receptor beta chains came from one sample sequenced in a study of cytomegalovirus exposure and HLA in healthy donors. The PCR contained 60 Vbeta and 13 Jbeta primers. TCRdb's copy holds only in-frame clones and misses some; the assay was immunoSEQ multiplex PCR. This sample has over 200,000 clones; 78% occur once, and the top ten carry about 3.8%. What was sequenced was PBMCs. Receptor source: a male donor in good health and CMV-seronegative.

The chain uses TRBV11-2 and TRBJ1-4; 8 bases are shared with TRBD1. V lost 5 bases to trimming and J lost 4 bases; unmatched junction nucleotides: 6. The CDR3 sequence is 15 residues long. Germline V lookup: CDR1 SGHAT, CDR2 FQNNGV. CDR3 region: CASSPRTGINEKLFF. In DNA, the CDR3 is TGTGCCAGCAGCCCGCGGACAGGGATTAATGAAAAACTGTTTTTT. Based on the CDR3 plus reference TRBV11-2 and TRBJ1-4, the full variable domain is EAGVAQSPRYKIIEKRQSVAFWCNPISGHATLYWYQQILGQGPKLLIQFQNNGVVDDSQLPKDRFSAERLKGVDSTLKIQPAKLEDSAVYLCASSPRTGINEKLFFGSGTQLSVL.

The rearrangement links TRBV18 to TRBJ1-2, with D unresolved. This CDR3 is 15 amino acids long. V lost 3 bases, J lost 7 bases, and 18 bases lay in between. Germline V gives CDR1 KGHSH, CDR2 LQKENI. CDR3 protein: CASSPAFEGYSGYTF. The CDR3 region has the DNA TGTGCCAGCTCACCTGCCTTTGAGGGTTATAGTGGCTACACCTTC. The whole variable domain, filled in from reference TRBV18 and TRBJ1-2, reads NAGVMQNPRHLVRRRGQEARLRCSPMKGHSHVYWYRQLPEEGLKFMVYLQKENIIDESGMPKERFSAEFPKEGPSILRIQQVVRGDSAAYFCASSPAFEGYSGYTFGSGTRLTVV.

The CDR3 loop is CASSYSLRGGSTEAFF. In DNA form, the CDR3 reads TGCGCCAGCAGCTATAGCCTTCGGGGAGGGAGCACTGAAGCTTTCTTT. V is TRBV5-1 and J is TRBJ1-1; D gene ambiguous. The V end lost 3 bases, the J end lost 4 bases, and 19 bases lay between the germline ends. The CDR3 covers 16 residues. Germline V gene lookup returns CDR1 SGHRS and CDR2 YFSETQ.

The V gene is TRBV7-2, the J gene TRBJ2-6, with D tentatively TRBD1 (6 bases). The CDR3 has 16 amino acids. V dropped 5 bases and J dropped 2 bases, with 13 bases sitting between them. Looked up from germline, CDR1 is SGHTA and CDR2 is FQGNSA. The CDR3 DNA is TGTGCCAGCAGCGTTAACAGGGTTACTGGGGCCAACGTCCTGACTTTC. This encodes CASSVNRVTGANVLTF.

This chain links TRBV10-2 with TRBJ1-1, with TRBD1 as a possible D gene (5 bases). V dropped 2 bases and J dropped 4 bases, with 11 bases sitting between them. Per the germline V gene, CDR1 is WSHSY and CDR2 is SAAADI. The CDR3 sequence is 14 residues long. CDR3 nucleotide sequence: TGCGCCAGCAGTGAGACCCGGAGGGGCACTGAAGCTTTCTTT. Amino acid sequence: CASSETRRGTEAFF.

This clone was observed a few times. The chain has TRBV25-1 and TRBJ1-1; 10 bases are a match to TRBD1. The CDR3 extends over 11 amino acids. CDR1 is MGHDK, CDR2 SYGVNS, per germline. V dropped 5 bases and J dropped 11; count of bases not matched to a gene: 2. The CDR3 DNA is TGTGCCAGCAGTCCGGGACAGGGGGCTTTCTTT. It encodes CASSPGQGAFF.

This sequence joins TRBV11-2 and TRBJ2-3; D is unresolved. V lost 4 bases, J lost 0 bases, and 11 bases lay in between. Germline values: CDR1 SGHAT, CDR2 FQNNGV. There are 15 residues in the CDR3. The CDR3, as DNA: TGTGCCAGCAGCTCGCAGGTTTCTAGCACAGATACGCAGTATTTT. Its protein is CASSSQVSSTDTQYF.

The chain uses TRBV19 and TRBJ2-2; TRBD2 matches at 11 bases. Looked up from germline, CDR1 is LNHDA and CDR2 is SQIVND (reference sequence). J gave up 0 bases and V 4 bases, and 4 bases lay outside the gene matches. The CDR3 sequence is 17 residues long. CDR3 in amino acids: CASSTAGLAANTGELFF. The CDR3 DNA reads TGTGCCAGTAGTACGGCGGGACTAGCGGCGAACACCGGGGAGCTGTTTTTT. The whole variable domain, remainder taken from reference TRBV19 and TRBJ2-2, is DGGITQSPKYLFRKEGQNVTLSCEQNLNHDAMYWYRQDPGQGLRLIYYSQIVNDFQKGDIAEGYSVSREKKESFPLTVTSAQKNPTAFYLCASSTAGLAANTGELFFGEGSRLTVL.

The genes are TRBV30 and TRBJ2-1; 11 bases are a match to TRBD2. The CDR3 length is 16 residues. Trimming cost V 3 bases and J 8 bases; bases outside gene matches: 12. Germline V gene sequence: CDR1 GTSNPN, CDR2 SVGIG (reference sequence). The CDR3 DNA is TGTGCCTGGAGCGATATTCTAGCGGGAGGTCCCCATGAGCAGTTCTTC. Translating gives CAWSDILAGGPHEQFF.

The chain carries TRBV18 and TRBJ2-1, with D perhaps matching TRBD2 (6 bases). Germline V gene sequence: CDR1 KGHSH, CDR2 LQKENI. The CDR3 runs 13 residues. The V end was cut by 7 bases, the J end by 3 bases, with 10 bases between. The CDR3 spells CASFIAVYNEQFF. In nucleotides, the CDR3 is TGTGCCAGCTTCATAGCGGTCTACAATGAGCAGTTCTTC.

V and J are TRBV7-9 and TRBJ2-5, with D tentatively TRBD2 (5 bases). V lost 4 bases and J lost 5, with 5 bases in between. This CDR3 is 11 amino acids long. Germline CDR1 and CDR2: SEHNR and FQNEAQ (reference sequence). The CDR3 nucleotides read TGTGCCAGCAGCTCGGGGGAGACCCAGTACTTC. Translated: CASSSGETQYF.